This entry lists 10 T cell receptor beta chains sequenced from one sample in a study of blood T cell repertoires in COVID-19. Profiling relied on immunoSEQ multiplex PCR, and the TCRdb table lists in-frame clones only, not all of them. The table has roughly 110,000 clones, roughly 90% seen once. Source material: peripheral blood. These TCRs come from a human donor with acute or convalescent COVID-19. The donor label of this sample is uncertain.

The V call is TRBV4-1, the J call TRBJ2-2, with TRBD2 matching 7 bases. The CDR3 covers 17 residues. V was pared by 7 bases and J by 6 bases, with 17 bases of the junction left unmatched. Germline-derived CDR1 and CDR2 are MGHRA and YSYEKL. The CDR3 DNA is TGCGCCAGCACCTCCACCCGGACTAGAGGCGTAGCCGGGGAGCTGTTTTTT. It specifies CASTSTRTRGVAGELFF.

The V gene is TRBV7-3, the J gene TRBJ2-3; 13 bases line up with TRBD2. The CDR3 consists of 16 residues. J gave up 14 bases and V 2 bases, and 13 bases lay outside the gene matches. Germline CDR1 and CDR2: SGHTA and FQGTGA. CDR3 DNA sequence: TGTGCCAGCAGCTTATCCCCGACTAGCGGGGGGCCCGTAATGTATTTT. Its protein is CASSLSPTSGGPVMYF.

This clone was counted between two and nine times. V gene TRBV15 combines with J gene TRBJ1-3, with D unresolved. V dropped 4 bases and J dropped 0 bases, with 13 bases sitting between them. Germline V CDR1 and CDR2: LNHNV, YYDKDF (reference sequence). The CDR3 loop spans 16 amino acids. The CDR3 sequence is CATSTEQIRSGNTIYF. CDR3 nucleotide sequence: TGTGCCACCAGCACCGAACAGATCCGCTCTGGAAACACCATATATTTT.

The CDR3 region has the DNA TGTGCCAGCAGCTTCATTACCAGGACAGGCGGAAGCGCCGGGGAGCTGTTTTTT. As protein: CASSFITRTGGSAGELFF. This chain connects TRBV11-2 to TRBJ2-2; TRBD1 matches at 7 bases. The J segment lost 6 bases and the V segment lost 3 bases, leaving 16 bases of the junction unmatched. Looked up from germline, CDR1 is SGHAT and CDR2 is FQNNGV. The CDR3 is 18 amino acids.

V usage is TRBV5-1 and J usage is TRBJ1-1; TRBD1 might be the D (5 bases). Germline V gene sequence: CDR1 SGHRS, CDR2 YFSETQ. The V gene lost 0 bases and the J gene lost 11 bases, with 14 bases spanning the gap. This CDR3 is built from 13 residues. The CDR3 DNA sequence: TGCGCCAGCAGCTTGGGGGGCAGGGATTACGCTTTCTTT. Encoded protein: CASSLGGRDYAFF.

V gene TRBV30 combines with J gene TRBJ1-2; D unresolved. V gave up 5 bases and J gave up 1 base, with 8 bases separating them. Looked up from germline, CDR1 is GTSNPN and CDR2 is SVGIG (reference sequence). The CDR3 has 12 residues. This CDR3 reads CAWGRNNYGYTF. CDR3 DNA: TGTGCCTGGGGCAGGAATAACTATGGCTACACCTTC.

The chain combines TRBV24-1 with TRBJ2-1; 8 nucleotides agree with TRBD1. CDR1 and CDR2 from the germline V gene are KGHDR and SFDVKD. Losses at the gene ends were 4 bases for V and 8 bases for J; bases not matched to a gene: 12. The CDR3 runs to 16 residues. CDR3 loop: CATSDPAQGVSYEQFF. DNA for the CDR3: TGTGCCACCAGTGACCCAGCACAGGGGGTTTCATATGAGCAGTTCTTC.

The CDR3 nucleotides are TGTGCCACCGTACCGGGACAGGGCTCCTCTGGGGCCAACGTCCTGACTTTC. Translated: CATVPGQGSSGANVLTF. This chain joins TRBV10-3 and TRBJ2-6; TRBD1 matches 9 bases. Per germline, CDR1 ENHRY and CDR2 SYGVKD. V was clipped by 10 bases and J by 0 bases; unmatched bases: 10. CDR3 length: 17 amino acids.

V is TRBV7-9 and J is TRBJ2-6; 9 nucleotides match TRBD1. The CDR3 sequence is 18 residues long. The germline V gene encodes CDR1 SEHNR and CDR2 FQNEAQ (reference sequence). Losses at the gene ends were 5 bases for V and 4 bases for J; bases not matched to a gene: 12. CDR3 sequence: CASSPRDREVSGANVLTF. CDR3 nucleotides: TGTGCCAGCAGCCCACGGGACAGGGAAGTCTCCGGGGCCAACGTCCTGACTTTC.

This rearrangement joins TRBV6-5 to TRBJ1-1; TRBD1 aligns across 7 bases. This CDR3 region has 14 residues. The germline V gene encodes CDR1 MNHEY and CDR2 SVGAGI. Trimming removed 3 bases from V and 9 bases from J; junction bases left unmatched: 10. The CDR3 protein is CASSYAFAGGKAFF. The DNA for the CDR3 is TGTGCCAGCAGTTATGCATTCGCAGGGGGTAAAGCTTTCTTT.